The 13 T cell receptor beta chains below all came from one sample that was sequenced in a study of blood T cells in healthy people across ages. The use of a sample-barcoded 5' primer and a J-beta primer mix characterized a second PCR of about 7 to 12 cycles. TCRdb passed the 5' RACE reads through MiXCR, listing each CDR3 protein once. The sample holds more than 650,000 distinct CDR3 sequences; approximately 55% are singletons and the top ten take under 50%. Source material: blood. The receptors shown here come from a man older than 75 in good health.

The chain uses TRBV13 and TRBJ2-2; 12 nucleotides match TRBD2. Germline values: CDR1 PRHDT, CDR2 FYEKMQ (reference sequence). After removal of 4 bases from V and 6 bases from J, the junction contained 12 bases not matched to a gene. This CDR3 is 18 amino acids long. For the CDR3, the DNA is TGTGCCAGCAGCTCGACTAGCGGGAGTTTTCTTTTGGCCGGGGAGCTGTTTTTT. Protein product: CASSSTSGSFLLAGELFF. The variable domain in full, with the rest retrieved from reference TRBV13 and TRBJ2-2, is AAGVIQSPRHLIKEKRETATLKCYPIPRHDTVYWYQQGPGQDPQFLISFYEKMQSDKGSIPDRFSAQQFSDYHSELNMSSLELGDSALYFCASSSTSGSFLLAGELFFGEGSRLTVL.

J is TRBJ2-1 and V is TRBV3-1, with TRBD2 matching over 8 bases. From germline, CDR1 is LGHDT and CDR2 YNNKEL (reference sequence). The V and J ends lost 4 bases and 9 bases, in that order; junction bases with no gene match: 5. The CDR3 has 13 amino acids. The CDR3 DNA sequence: TGTGCCAGCAGCCGAGGCAGCGGGAGTGAGCAGTTCTTC. Its translation: CASSRGSGSEQFF.

A word on this clonotype: A single base separates this from a much larger clone, so it may be a read error. J is TRBJ2-1 and V is TRBV7-3; D is undetermined. Trimming left V 1 base short and J 3 bases short, with 10 bases between. Germline assignment: CDR1 SGHTA and CDR2 FQGTGA. This CDR3 comprises 15 residues. CDR3 bases: TGTGCCAGCAGCTTAAGACTGGGAAACTACAATGAGCAGTTCTTC. This gives the protein CASSLRLGNYNEQFF.

The chain recombines TRBV7-2 with TRBJ2-1, with 8 positions matching TRBD2. V trimming: 7 bases; J trimming: 6 bases; junction bases outside the gene matches: 8. This CDR3 region has 14 residues. CDR1 is SGHTA, CDR2 FQGNSA, per germline. CDR3 region: CASKFGLASNEQFF. CDR3 DNA: TGTGCCAGCAAATTTGGACTAGCAAGCAATGAGCAGTTCTTC.

The gene calls are TRBV6-5 and TRBJ2-1; perhaps TRBD1 as D (6 bases). The CDR3 has 15 amino acids. Between the trimmed V and J ends, which lost 6 bases and 0 bases, there was a span of 12 bases. CDR1 MNHEY and CDR2 SVGAGI come from the germline V gene. CDR3 loop: CASRTGPSSYNEQFF. Written as DNA, the CDR3 is TGTGCCAGCAGGACAGGTCCATCCTCCTACAATGAGCAGTTCTTC.

This clonotype has more than one count but fewer than ten. Written as DNA, the CDR3 is TGCAGTGCTATTAACCGGGCTAGCGGGAGCAATGAGCAGTTCTTC. It specifies CSAINRASGSNEQFF. The chain uses TRBV20-1 and TRBJ2-1; 10 nucleotides line up with TRBD2. Germline CDR1 is DFQATT and CDR2 is SNEGSKA (reference sequence). This CDR3 has 15 amino acids. V lost 4 bases and J lost 6; bases outside the gene matches: 9.

This clonotype occurred a few times. The J gene is TRBJ2-3, the V gene TRBV7-3, with unresolved D. V was cut by 5 bases and J by 5 bases, with 11 bases left in between. The CDR3 contains 13 residues. Per the germline V gene, CDR1 is SGHTA and CDR2 is FQGTGA. CDR3 residues: CASSPDAGDTQYF. The CDR3, as DNA: TGTGCCAGCAGCCCCGACGCAGGAGATACGCAGTATTTT.

This clonotype occurred once. The chain carries TRBV20-1 and TRBJ1-4; a possible D gene is TRBD1 (6 bases). Trimming removed 3 bases from V and 10 bases from J, with 15 bases in between. The CDR3 is 13 amino acids. Germline lookup yields CDR1 DFQATT and CDR2 SNEGSKA (reference sequence). CDR3 in amino acids: CSASRTDSRKLFF. The CDR3 DNA reads TGCAGTGCTAGTCGCACGGACAGTAGAAAACTGTTTTTT.

The V gene is TRBV7-6, the J gene TRBJ2-7; 12 nucleotides agree with TRBD2. The ends lost 1 base at V and 2 bases at J; junction bases unmatched: 21. The CDR3 extends over 22 amino acids. Germline CDR1 is SGHVS and CDR2 is FNYEAQ. The CDR3 nucleotides are TGTGCCAGCAGCTTAGAACAGGGGCCTCGACTAGCGGGAGCCGTTTTAACCTACGAGCAGTACTTC. The encoded protein is CASSLEQGPRLAGAVLTYEQYF.

This clonotype was observed a few times. A junction boundary mismatches the germline segment, possibly from a read error. The chain links TRBV7-9 to TRBJ2-7; TRBD2 agrees at 9 bases. Germline V gene data show CDR1 as SEHNR and CDR2 as FQNEAQ (reference sequence). The CDR3 has 14 residues. The CDR3 DNA is TGTGCCGGCAGCCTTAGCGGGAGTTTCAACGAGCAGTACTTC. This encodes CAGSLSGSFNEQYF. Full variable domain (missing parts from reference TRBV7-9 and TRBJ2-7): DTGVSQNPRHKITKRGQNVTFRCDPISEHNRLYWYRQTLGQGPEFLTYFQNEAQLEKSRLLSDRFSAERPKGSFSTLEIQRTEQGDSAMYLCAGSLSGSFNEQYFGPGTRLTVT.

This clonotype was counted only a few times. The chain is built from TRBV4-1 and TRBJ2-5, with 10 positions matching TRBD2. Germline V CDR1 and CDR2: MGHRA, YSYEKL. The CDR3 sequence is 17 residues long. Trimming took 0 bases from V and 4 from J; bases not matched to a gene: 8. The CDR3 loop is CASSQEGLAGVLETQYF. The CDR3 DNA sequence: TGCGCCAGCAGCCAAGAGGGGCTAGCGGGAGTGTTAGAGACCCAGTACTTC.

Notes on this clonotype: Germline and junction disagree at one end, which may indicate a read error. J is TRBJ2-7 and V is TRBV28; D possibly corresponds to TRBD1 (6 bases). Germline V gene sequence: CDR1 MDHEN, CDR2 SYDVKM. The length of the CDR3 is 13 residues. In DNA, the CDR3 is TGCGCCAGCAGCAGGGGTGGTTCCTACGAGCAGTACTTC. Residues: CASSRGGSYEQYF.

This clonotype was recorded a few times. V gene TRBV29-1 combines with J gene TRBJ2-3; no clear D gene. V was trimmed by 4 bases and J by 2 bases, leaving 4 bases between them. Germline CDR1 is SQVTM and CDR2 is ANQGSEA. The CDR3 is made up of 11 amino acids. CDR3 sequence reads: CSVASTDTQYF. The CDR3 DNA reads as TGCAGCGTTGCTTCCACAGATACGCAGTATTTT.